These 5 T cell receptor beta chains originate from one sample sequenced in a study of T cells after yellow fever vaccination. TCRdb re-called the 5' RACE reads through MiXCR, storing one row per CDR3 protein. This table holds 150,000 to 200,000 distinct CDR3 sequences, roughly a tenth found once. The material was CD8+ T cells sorted from PBMCs, obtained 45 days after the yellow fever booster vaccination. The receptors were gathered from a man aged 18 to 29 who received the YFV17D yellow fever vaccine.

The CDR3 coding sequence is TGTGCCAGCGTTAGCTACCCGGGACAGAGAAACACTGAAGCTTTCTTT. This sequence encodes CASVSYPGQRNTEAFF. The chain recombines TRBV6-6 with TRBJ1-1; 7 positions match TRBD1. The CDR3 consists of 16 residues. The J segment lost 2 bases and the V segment lost 8 bases, leaving 14 bases of the junction unmatched. Per germline, CDR1 MNHNY and CDR2 SVGAGI (reference sequence).

The rearrangement uses TRBV9 and TRBJ1-1; TRBD1 might be the D (5 bases). This CDR3 is 13 amino acids long. Germline assignment: CDR1 SGDLS and CDR2 YYNGEE. V was shortened by 3 bases and J by 7 bases, with 13 bases between the two germline ends. CDR3 sequence: CASSAGTDIEAFF. In DNA, the CDR3 is TGTGCCAGCAGCGCCGGGACGGACATTGAAGCTTTCTTT.

The chain has TRBV6-2 or TRBV6-3 and TRBJ2-3, with D perhaps matching TRBD1 (5 bases). The ends were cut back, 0 bases at V and 8 bases at J, with 12 bases in the middle. CDR1 and CDR2 (germline): MNHEY, SVGEGT. The CDR3 is 14 residues long. The CDR3 spells CASSYSRGPGTQYF. In nucleotides, the CDR3 is TGTGCCAGCAGTTACTCTAGGGGTCCTGGTACGCAGTATTTT.

The chain joins TRBV6-2 or TRBV6-3 to TRBJ1-1, with D maybe TRBD1 (6 bases). The CDR3 consists of 13 residues. V was trimmed by 0 bases and J by 7 bases, leaving 9 bases between them. Germline V gene lookup returns CDR1 MNHEY and CDR2 SVGEGT. The CDR3 protein is CASSYSWTVEAFF. CDR3 DNA sequence: TGTGCCAGCAGTTACTCTTGGACAGTTGAAGCTTTCTTT.

This chain joins TRBV6-2 or TRBV6-3 and TRBJ2-7; TRBD1 agrees at 9 bases. The CDR3 is made up of 14 amino acids. J gave up 6 bases and V 5 bases, and 8 bases lay outside the gene matches. Germline V gives CDR1 MNHEY, CDR2 SVGEGT. As DNA, the CDR3 is TGTGCCAGCAGTCTACAGGGGGCTTCTCCCGAGCAGTACTTC. Protein product: CASSLQGASPEQYF.